These T cell receptor beta chains were read from a single sample in a study of CD4+ T cells in melanoma. TCRdb's table, derived via immunoSEQ multiplex PCR, lists solely in-frame clones and lacks some. Of 4,500 to 6,500 clones in the sample, roughly three fifths are singletons; the top ten hold about 20%. Sequencing used cells from a culture (not recorded whether cultured in vitro). These receptor sequences come from a human donor with melanoma. Each CDR3 is given with its conserved first and last residue. D genes are given only for firm matches. Some rows have no size entry. The others give once, few or many, or a class for an expanded clone.

size: once; V: TRBV6-1; J: TRBJ2-1; D: NA; length: 15; CDR3: CASSEDPGSYNEQFF; DNA: TGTGCCAGCAGTGAAGACCCAGGCTCCTACAATGAGCAGTTCTTC
size: NA; V: TRBV3-1/TRBV3-2; J: TRBJ1-5; D: NA; length: 17; CDR3: CASSQGAGEVSNQPQHF; DNA: TGTGCCAGCAGCCAAGGCGCAGGGGAGGTCAGCAATCAGCCCCAGCATTTT
size: NA; V: TRBV13; J: TRBJ2-7; D: TRBD1; length: 17; CDR3: CASSLGRLGTGAYEQYF; DNA: TGTGCCAGCAGCTTAGGACGCTTGGGGACAGGGGCCTACGAGCAGTACTTC
size: large; V: TRBV18; J: TRBJ1-2; D: TRBD1; length: 16; CDR3: CASSPRDRLDFYGYTF; DNA: TGTGCCAGCTCTCCAAGGGACAGGCTAGACTTCTATGGCTACACCTTC
size: NA; V: TRBV30; J: TRBJ2-7; D: TRBD2; length: 14; CDR3: CAWRGGTGNYEQCF; DNA: TGTGCCTGGCGGGGGGGGACGGGAAACTACGAGCAGTGCTTC
size: NA; V: TRBV5-4; J: TRBJ1-4; D: TRBD1; length: 16; CDR3: CASSLANPGQGRKLFF; DNA: TGTGCCAGCAGCTTGGCCAACCCGGGACAGGGGAGAAAACTGTTTTTT
size: NA; V: TRBV6-6; J: TRBJ2-5; D: NA; length: 16; CDR3: CASSYAGRGLQETQYF; DNA: TGTGCCAGCAGTTATGCGGGCAGAGGATTACAAGAGACCCAGTACTTC
size: NA; V: TRBV11-2; J: TRBJ2-3; D: NA; length: 17; CDR3: CASSPHGGGASTDTQYF; DNA: TGTGCCAGCAGCCCCCACGGGGGCGGGGCGAGCACAGATACGCAGTATTTT
size: NA; V: TRBV6-6; J: TRBJ1-5; D: NA; length: 15; CDR3: CASRWGDGSNQPQHF; DNA: TGTGCCAGCAGGTGGGGGGACGGCAGCAATCAGCCCCAGCATTTT
size: NA; V: TRBV29-1; J: TRBJ1-2; D: NA; length: 13; CDR3: CSVVHEANYGYTF; DNA: TGCAGCGTTGTACACGAAGCTAACTATGGCTACACCTTC
size: NA; V: TRBV6-5; J: TRBJ1-2; D: NA; length: 15; CDR3: CASSYSGVEGDGYTF; DNA: TGTGCCAGCAGTTACAGTGGGGTCGAAGGAGATGGCTACACCTTC
size: NA; V: TRBV3-1/TRBV3-2; J: TRBJ2-1; D: TRBD2; length: 15; CDR3: CASSQDGLASNEQFF; DNA: TGTGCCAGCAGCCAAGATGGACTAGCTAGCAATGAGCAGTTCTTC
size: NA; V: TRBV27; J: TRBJ2-1; D: NA; length: 15; CDR3: CASRTRFVGYNEQFF; DNA: TGTGCCAGCCGGACCCGTTTTGTGGGTTACAATGAGCAGTTCTTC
size: NA; V: TRBV9; J: TRBJ2-1; D: TRBD2; length: 15; CDR3: CASSVEGELAGAEFF; DNA: TGTGCCAGCAGCGTAGAAGGAGAGCTAGCGGGGGCGGAGTTCTTC
size: few; V: TRBV3-1/TRBV3-2; J: TRBJ2-5; D: NA; length: 17; CDR3: CASSQAFPRQGRETQYF; DNA: TGTGCCAGCAGCCAAGCCTTCCCCCGGCAGGGTCGGGAGACCCAGTACTTC
size: large; V: TRBV28; J: TRBJ2-5; D: NA; length: 14; CDR3: CASSNRGGAETQYF; DNA: TGTGCCAGCAGCAACCGAGGGGGAGCGGAGACCCAGTACTTC
size: NA; V: TRBV7-9; J: TRBJ2-5; D: NA; length: 15; CDR3: CASSSSRAKEETQYF; DNA: TGTGCCAGCAGCTCTAGTAGAGCGAAAGAGGAGACCCAGTACTTC
size: NA; V: TRBV7-9; J: TRBJ2-3; D: NA; length: 16; CDR3: CASSLVRGDSTDTQYF; DNA: TGTGCCAGCAGCTTAGTGAGGGGCGATAGCACAGATACGCAGTATTTT
size: NA; V: TRBV20-1; J: TRBJ1-3; D: NA; length: 11; CDR3: CSAHTGNTIYF; DNA: TGCAGTGCTCACACTGGAAACACCATATATTTT
size: NA; V: TRBV28; J: TRBJ1-5; D: NA; length: 17; CDR3: CASSKGDTLDSNQPQHF; DNA: TGTGCCAGCAGTAAAGGGGACACCTTAGATAGCAATCAGCCCCAGCATTTT
size: NA; V: TRBV6-6; J: TRBJ2-7; D: NA; length: 13; CDR3: CAIGDRGGYEQYF; DNA: TGTGCCATCGGGGATAGGGGGGGCTACGAGCAGTACTTC
size: NA; V: TRBV6-6; J: TRBJ2-7; D: NA; length: 12; CDR3: CASSSLNYEQYF; DNA: TGTGCCAGCAGTTCCCTTAACTACGAGCAGTACTTC
size: few; V: TRBV6-1; J: TRBJ1-3; D: NA; length: 16; CDR3: CASSVTYQASGNTIYF; DNA: TGTGCCAGCAGTGTGACATATCAAGCCTCTGGAAACACCATATATTTT
size: NA; V: TRBV19; J: TRBJ1-1; D: NA; length: 14; CDR3: CASSIGSSRTEAFF; DNA: TGTGCCAGTAGTATAGGGAGTTCGAGGACTGAAGCTTTCTTT